This T cell receptor beta chain was found in a study of OX40 agonist ivuxolimab in advanced cancers. Only in-frame clones appear in the TCRdb table, and some are missing; sequencing was by immunoSEQ multiplex PCR. The table lists 40,000 or so clones, approximately 90% of them singletons. V gave up 5 bases and J gave up 1 base; unmatched junction bases: 6. CDR3 size: 15 residues. Germline lookup yields CDR1 MDHEN and CDR2 SYDVKM. This material consisted of CD4+ or CD8+ T cells sorted from blood, taken in a trial of the OX40 agonist ivuxolimab. This TCR was recovered from an adult with an advanced solid tumor such as melanoma, head and neck, liver or kidney cancer. J is TRBJ2-3 and V is TRBV28; 7 bases fit TRBD2. CDR3 region: CASSPGGDGTDTQYF. The CDR3 DNA follows: TGTGCCAGCAGTCCTGGGGGGGACGGCACAGATACGCAGTATTTT.